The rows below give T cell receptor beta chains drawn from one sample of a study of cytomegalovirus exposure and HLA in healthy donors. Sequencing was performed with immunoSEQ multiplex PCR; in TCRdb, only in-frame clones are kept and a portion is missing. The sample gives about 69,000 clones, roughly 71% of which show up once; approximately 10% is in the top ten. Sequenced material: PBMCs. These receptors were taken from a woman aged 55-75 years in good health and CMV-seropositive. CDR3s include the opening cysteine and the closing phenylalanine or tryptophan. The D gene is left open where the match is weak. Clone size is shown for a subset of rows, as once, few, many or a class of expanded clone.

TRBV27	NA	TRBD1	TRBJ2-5	TGTGCCAGCAGTCCGGACCGGGACAGAGGAGAGACCCAGTACTTC	CASSPDRDRGETQYF
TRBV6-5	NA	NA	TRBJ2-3	TGTGCCAGCAGTTACGACTTCCGCACAGATACGCAGTATTTT	CASSYDFRTDTQYF
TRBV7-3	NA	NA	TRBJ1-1	TGTGCCAGCAGCTTAGTGGGGGGTGCCACTGAAGCTTTCTTT	CASSLVGGATEAFF
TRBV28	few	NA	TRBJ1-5	TGTGCCAGCAGCTACAATCAGCCCCAGCATTTT	CASSYNQPQHF
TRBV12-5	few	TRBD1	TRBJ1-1	TGTGCTAGTGGTTTGCGACAGGGGGCGGGTGAAGCTTTCTTT	CASGLRQGAGEAFF
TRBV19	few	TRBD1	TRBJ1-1	TGTGCCAGTTGGGCCAGGGGGGATTCTGAAGCTTTCTTT	CASWARGDSEAFF
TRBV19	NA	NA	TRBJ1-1	TGTGCCAGTAGTACTCAGGTAGCGACGGAAGCTTTCTTT	CASSTQVATEAFF
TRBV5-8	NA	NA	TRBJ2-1	TGTGCCAGCAGCTCCGACACTAGCAATGAGCAGTTCTTC	CASSSDTSNEQFF
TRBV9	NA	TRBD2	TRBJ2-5	TGTGCCAGCAGCGATTTAGCGGGGGGGCCCCAAGAGACCCAGTACTTC	CASSDLAGGPQETQYF
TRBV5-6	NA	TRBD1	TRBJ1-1	TGTGCCAGCAGCTTCTTGGGACAGGGACCGAACACTGAAGCTTTCTTT	CASSFLGQGPNTEAFF
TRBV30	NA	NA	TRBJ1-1	TGTGCCTGGAGTACGGACACTCTGACTGAAGCTTTCTTT	CAWSTDTLTEAFF
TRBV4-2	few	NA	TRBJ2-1	TGTGCCAGCAGCCAACCCACAACTGAGCAGTTCTTC	CASSQPTTEQFF
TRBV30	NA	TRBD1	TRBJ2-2	TGTGCCTGGAGTGTACAGGTCGGGACAGTTGCCGGGGAGCTGTTTTTT	CAWSVQVGTVAGELFF
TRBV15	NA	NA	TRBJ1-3	TGTGCCACCAGTGGAGTCTCTGGAAACACCATATATTTT	CATSGVSGNTIYF
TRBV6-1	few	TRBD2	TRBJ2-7	TGTGCCAGCAAAGCCGGTGGGGGGGCCTACGAGCAGTACTTC	CASKAGGGAYEQYF
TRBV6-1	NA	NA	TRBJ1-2	TGTGCCAGCAGTGGAACAGGGAACTATGGCTACACCTTC	CASSGTGNYGYTF
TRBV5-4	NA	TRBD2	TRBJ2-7	TGTGCCAGCAGCTCCGGGACTAGTGTGTACGAGCAGTACTTC	CASSSGTSVYEQYF
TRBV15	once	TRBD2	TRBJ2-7	TGTGCCACCAGCAGAGATGTAGCGGGAGGTGGCGAGCAGTACTTC	CATSRDVAGGGEQYF
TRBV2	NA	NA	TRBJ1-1	TGTGCCAGCCACGGAGGGGACACTGAAGCTTTCTTT	CASHGGDTEAFF
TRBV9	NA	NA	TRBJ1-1	TGTGCCAGCAGCGTACATATAGGGGAGAACACTGAAGCTTTCTTT	CASSVHIGENTEAFF
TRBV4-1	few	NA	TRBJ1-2	TGCGCCAGCAGCCAAGACGGAGGGCCCTATGGCTACACCTTC	CASSQDGGPYGYTF
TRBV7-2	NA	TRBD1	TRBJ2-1	TGTGCCAGCAGCTTATTACAGGGGGCCGTTGGGTATGAGCAGTTCTTC	CASSLLQGAVGYEQFF
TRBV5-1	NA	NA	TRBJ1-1	TGCGCCAGCAGCTTGGAGGGGCAGAGGACCGCTGAAGCTTTCTTT	CASSLEGQRTAEAFF
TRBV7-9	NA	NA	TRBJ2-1	TGTGCCAGCAGCACCCCTGGCGTGCGGTTGCCCTACAATGAGCAGTTCTTC	CASSTPGVRLPYNEQFF
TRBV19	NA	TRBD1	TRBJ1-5	TGTGCCTGCCGGGACAGGGGCCTCGGTAGCAATCAGCCCCAGCATTTT	CACRDRGLGSNQPQHF
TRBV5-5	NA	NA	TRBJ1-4	TGTGCCAGCAGCCTCGGGACTCTGGCTAATGAAAAACTGTTTTTT	CASSLGTLANEKLFF
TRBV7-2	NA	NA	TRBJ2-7	TGTGCCAGCAGCCTGACTCTTATCGAGCAGTACTTC	CASSLTLIEQYF
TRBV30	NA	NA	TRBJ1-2	TGTGCCTCCTATCAGTTACCAGGGGAGGGCTACACCTTC	CASYQLPGEGYTF
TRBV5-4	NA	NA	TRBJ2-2	TGTGCCAGCAGCTTAGAGGAGGAGCTGTTTTTT	CASSLEEELFF
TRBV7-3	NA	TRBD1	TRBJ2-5	TGTGCCAGCAGCTTAAATCCCGACAGGGAAGAGACCCAGTACTTC	CASSLNPDREETQYF